This record looks at one TCR beta chain sequence and its context. TCRdb redid the calling of the RT-PCR reads with MiXCR, one entry per CDR3 protein. This sample carries about a million distinct CDR3 sequences, 18% of them seen once, and the ten largest clones take 6%. The data stem from a study of patients and donors after allogeneic stem cell transplantation. The CDR3 length is 15 residues. CDR1 LNHNV and CDR2 YYDKDF come from the germline V gene (reference sequence). Between the trimmed V and J ends, which lost 0 bases and 1 base, there was a span of 10 bases. The V call is TRBV15, the J call TRBJ2-7; D is perhaps TRBD1 (5 bases). The sequenced material came from blood, either unsorted or a sorted T cell fraction (not recorded which). This receptor was obtained from a human donor who was either an allogeneic HSCT recipient or a stem cell or donor lymphocyte infusion donor (not recorded which). It is not recorded whose cells these are; they may come from a transplant donor. The CDR3 bases are TGTGCCACCAGCAGAGATCCTAGGACATCCTACGAGCAGTACTTC. This encodes CATSRDPRTSYEQYF.